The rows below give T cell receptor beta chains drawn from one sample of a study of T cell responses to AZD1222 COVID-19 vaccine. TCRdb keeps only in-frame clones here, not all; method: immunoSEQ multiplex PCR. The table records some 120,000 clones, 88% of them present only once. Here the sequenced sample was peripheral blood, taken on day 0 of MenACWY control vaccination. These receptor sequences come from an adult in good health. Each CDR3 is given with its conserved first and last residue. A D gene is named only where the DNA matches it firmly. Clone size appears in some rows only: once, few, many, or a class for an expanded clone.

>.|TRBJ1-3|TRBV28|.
TGTGCCAGCAGTTTCCCAACCGGGGGACACCGGGACACCATATATTTT
CASSFPTGGHRDTIYF
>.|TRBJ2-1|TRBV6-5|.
TGTGCCAGCAGTTACTCGACTAGCAATGAGCAGTTCTTC
CASSYSTSNEQFF
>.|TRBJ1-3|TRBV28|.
TGTGCCAGCAGTTTAGGGGGCAGACCCTCTGGAAACACCATATATTTT
CASSLGGRPSGNTIYF
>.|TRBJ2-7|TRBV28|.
TGTGCCAGCAGTTCGACTAGCAGGGGCCCCTACGAGCAGTACTTC
CASSSTSRGPYEQYF
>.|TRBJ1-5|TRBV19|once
TGTGCCAGTAGTGACGGACAAACCAATAATCAGCCCCAGCATTTT
CASSDGQTNNQPQHF
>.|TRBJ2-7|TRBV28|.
TGTGCCAGCAGCCTGGCGGTAAGGTACGAGCAGTACTTC
CASSLAVRYEQYF
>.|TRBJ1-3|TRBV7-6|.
TGTGCCAGCAGCTTAGATAGAAACACCATATATTTT
CASSLDRNTIYF
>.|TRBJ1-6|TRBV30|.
TGTGCCTGGAGTAAGGGACAAAATAATTCACCCCTCCACTTT
CAWSKGQNNSPLHF
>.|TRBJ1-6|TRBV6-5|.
TGTGCCAGCAGGGAGGTGTGGAATAATTCACCCCTCCACTTT
CASREVWNNSPLHF
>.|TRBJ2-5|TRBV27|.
TGTGCCAGCAGTCCCAGGGTGGGCATGCAAGAGACCCAGTACTTC
CASSPRVGMQETQYF
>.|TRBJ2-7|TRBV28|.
TGTGCCAGCAGTTTGTTACCGACTTCCTTATCTCAATACGAGCAGTACTTC
CASSLLPTSLSQYEQYF
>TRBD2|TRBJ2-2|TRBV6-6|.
TGTGCCAGCAGTACCCTCGGGGGGGAGGGGACCGGGGAGCTGTTTTTT
CASSTLGGEGTGELFF
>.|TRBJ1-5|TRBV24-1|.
TGTGCCACCCAGCCAGGGGATAATATCGGTCAGCCCCAGCATTTT
CATQPGDNIGQPQHF
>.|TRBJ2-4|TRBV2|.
TGTGCCAGCAGTGATGTCAGGACCAAAAACATTCAGTACTTC
CASSDVRTKNIQYF
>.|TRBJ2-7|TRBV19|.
TGTGCCAGTAGCACAGGGCTAGCGGTTTACGAGCAGTACTTC
CASSTGLAVYEQYF
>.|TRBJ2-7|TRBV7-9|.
TGTGCCAGCAGCTTAGATCCGGGGCAATGGTACGAGCAGTACTTC
CASSLDPGQWYEQYF
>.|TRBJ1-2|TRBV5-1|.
TGCGCCAGCAGCTTGGAGTCCCCAGGGGAGGGGACCTTC
CASSLESPGEGTF
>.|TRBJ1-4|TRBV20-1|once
TGCAGTGCCCGTAATGAAAAACTGTTTTTT
CSARNEKLFF
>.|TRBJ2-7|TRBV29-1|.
TGCAGCGTTGAGGTCCGCCTGGGGTCCTACGAGCAGTACTTC
CSVEVRLGSYEQYF
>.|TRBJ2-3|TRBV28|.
TGTGCCAGCAGTTACGGCGGAAACACAGATACGCAGTATTTT
CASSYGGNTDTQYF
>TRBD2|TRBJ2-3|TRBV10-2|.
TGCGCCAGCAGTGAAAGGACTAGCGGGACAGATACGCAGTATTTT
CASSERTSGTDTQYF
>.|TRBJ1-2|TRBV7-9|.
TGTGCCAGCAGCTTATCCAGGGGCCCGTCCGGGTACACCTTC
CASSLSRGPSGYTF
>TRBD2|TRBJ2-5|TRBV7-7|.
TGTGCTAGCAGCATTGGGACTAGCGGGACCCATGGGACCCAGTACTTC
CASSIGTSGTHGTQYF
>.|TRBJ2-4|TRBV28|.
TGTGCCAGCAACCCACAGGGAAGCAAAAACATTCAGTACTTC
CASNPQGSKNIQYF
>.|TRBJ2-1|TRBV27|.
TGTGCCAGCAGTCCCAGGGCGCGTCTTGAGCAGTTCTTC
CASSPRARLEQFF
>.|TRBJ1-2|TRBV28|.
TGTGCCAGCAGTTTATCCTCGGCCCCAGGACCATATGGCTACACCTTC
CASSLSSAPGPYGYTF
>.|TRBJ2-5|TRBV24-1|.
TGTGCCACCAGTGAGGGCTCTGGGGAGACCCAGTACTTC
CATSEGSGETQYF
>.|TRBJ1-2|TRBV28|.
TGTGCCAGCACCACGGTGGGGAACGACTATGGCTACACCTTC
CASTTVGNDYGYTF
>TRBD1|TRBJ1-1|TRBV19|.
TGTGCCAGTAGGACCACCCAGGGGGCGCTGGACACTGAAGCTTTCTTT
CASRTTQGALDTEAFF
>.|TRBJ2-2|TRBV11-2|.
TGTGCCAGCAGCTTAAAAGGGGAGCTGTTTTTT
CASSLKGELFF
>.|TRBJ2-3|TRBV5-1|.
TGCGCCAGCAGCCGGCCTGGTCTAGCAGACACAGATACGCAGTATTTT
CASSRPGLADTDTQYF
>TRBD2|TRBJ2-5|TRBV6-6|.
TGTGCCAGCAGCCCATGGACTAGCGGGAGTGAGACCCAGTACTTC
CASSPWTSGSETQYF
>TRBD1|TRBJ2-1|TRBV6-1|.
TGTGCCAGCAGTGAAGGTGAGGGGGCGAGTAATGAGCAGTTCTTC
CASSEGEGASNEQFF
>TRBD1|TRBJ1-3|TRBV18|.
TGTGCCAGCTCACCACAAACAGGGGGATCTGGAAACACCATATATTTT
CASSPQTGGSGNTIYF
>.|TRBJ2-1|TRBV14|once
TGTGCCAGCAGCCATTCGGGCAGCCACAATGAGCAGTTCTTC
CASSHSGSHNEQFF
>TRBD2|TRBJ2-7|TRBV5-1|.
TGCGCCAGCAGCTTGGATTTACTAGCGCCAACCTACGAGCAGTACTTC
CASSLDLLAPTYEQYF
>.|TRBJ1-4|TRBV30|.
TGTGCCTGGTCCAGGGGTTTTAATGAAAAACTGTTTTTT
CAWSRGFNEKLFF
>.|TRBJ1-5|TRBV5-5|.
TGTGCCAGCAGCGCGTCCGGACCAAACAATCAGCCCCAGCATTTT
CASSASGPNNQPQHF
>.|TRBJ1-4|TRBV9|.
TGTGCCAGCAGCGAGCGGCCGGGGCGTAGTGAAAAACTGTTTTTT
CASSERPGRSEKLFF
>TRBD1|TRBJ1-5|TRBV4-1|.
TGCGCCAGCAGCCAAGAAGTTACAGGGGATCAGCCCCAGCATTTT
CASSQEVTGDQPQHF
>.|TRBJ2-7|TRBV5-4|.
TGTGCCAGCAGCATCGTGGCCCCCAGTACCGACGAGCAGTACTTC
CASSIVAPSTDEQYF
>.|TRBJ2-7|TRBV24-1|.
TGTGCCACCAGTGACTCCAGGGAGATCTCCTACGAGCAGTACTTC
CATSDSREISYEQYF
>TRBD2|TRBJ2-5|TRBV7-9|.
TGTGCCAGCAGCTTACCCATTAGCGGGCAAGAGACCCAGTACTTC
CASSLPISGQETQYF